This entry is about one T cell receptor beta chain. These data originate in a study of OX40 agonist ivuxolimab in advanced cancers. This CDR3 is built from 15 residues. Trimming took off 5 bases at V and 8 bases at J, with 19 bases between the two ends. Germline lookup yields CDR1 SGHRS and CDR2 YFSETQ. TCRdb keeps only in-frame clones here, not all; method: immunoSEQ multiplex PCR. The sample lists approximately 46,000 clones, roughly three quarters occurring once. This clonotype originated in an adult with an advanced solid tumor such as melanoma, head and neck, liver or kidney cancer. This chain joins TRBV5-1 and TRBJ1-4; D not certain. The sample here was CD4+ or CD8+ T cells sorted from blood, taken in a trial of the OX40 agonist ivuxolimab. The CDR3 protein is CASRPEGYGNEKLFF. The DNA for the CDR3 is TGCGCCAGCAGACCCGAGGGATATGGGAACGAAAAACTGTTTTTT.